This T cell receptor (beta chain) is drawn from a study of graft-versus-host responses after intestinal transplantation. Broader study findings: Marrow from the recipient contained GvH clones, some of which had appeared first in ileum or blood.

This clone was counted a single time. Its antigen is undetermined. The repertoire was sequenced with immunoSEQ multiplex PCR; TCRdb's copy has only in-frame clones and lacks some. This sample has roughly 93,000 clones, with approximately 92% found just once. Germline V lookup: CDR1 LNHDA, CDR2 SQIVND (reference sequence). The CDR3 has 15 residues. Trimming shortened V by 6 bases and J by 5 bases, and 17 bases separated the two germline ends. The TCR comes from a human donor who received an intestinal transplant. The sequencing here drew on unstimulated CD8+ T cells sorted from spleen or lymph node cells, taken before intestinal transplant. The V gene is TRBV19, the J gene TRBJ1-5, with D unclear. The CDR3: CASSPVGLGDQPQHF. CDR3 nucleotide sequence: TGTGCCAGTAGCCCCGTAGGTCTCGGGGATCAGCCCCAGCATTTT.